The 15 T cell receptor beta chains reported below all come from one sample, sequenced in a study of PD-1 blockade in classical Hodgkin lymphoma. Each patient relapsed following autologous stem cell transplantation, and prior brentuximab vedotin exposure differed. Profiling relied on immunoSEQ multiplex PCR, and the TCRdb table lists in-frame clones only, not all of them. The data show 9,000 to 13,000 clones, 70% to 80% seen once. The source material was peripheral blood mononuclear cells (PBMCs), sampled before the second cycle of nivolumab. The receptors were gathered from a human donor with classical Hodgkin lymphoma.

V is TRBV2 and J is TRBJ2-7; TRBD1 is a possible D gene (5 bases). V lost 3 bases to trimming and J lost 2 bases, with 20 bases between them. The CDR3 totals 17 residues. Germline assignment: CDR1 SNHLY and CDR2 FYNNEI. The CDR3 protein is CASSDQGAVRVPYEQYF. The DNA of the CDR3 is TGTGCCAGCAGTGACCAGGGCGCGGTCAGGGTACCCTACGAGCAGTACTTC.

The sample holds one count of this clone. The J gene is TRBJ2-1, the V gene TRBV5-1, with 12 bases identical to TRBD2. CDR3 length equals 16 residues. After removal of 5 bases from V and 0 bases from J, the junction contained 3 bases not matched to a gene. Germline values: CDR1 SGHRS, CDR2 YFSETQ. CDR3 loop: CASRPTSGSSYNEQFF. The CDR3 region has the DNA TGCGCCAGCAGACCGACTAGCGGGAGCTCCTACAATGAGCAGTTCTTC.

The CDR3 DNA follows: TGTGCCAGCAGTTACCCCGGACAGGGGAAAAACATTCAGTACTTC. Its translation is CASSYPGQGKNIQYF. This chain links TRBV6-6 with TRBJ2-4; 9 bases agree with TRBD1. Losses at the gene ends were 2 bases for V and 4 bases for J; bases not matched to a gene: 3. The CDR3 has 15 residues. Per germline, CDR1 MNHNY and CDR2 SVGAGI (reference sequence).

This sequence joins TRBV19 and TRBJ2-1; a possible D gene is TRBD2 (5 bases). V was trimmed by 0 bases and J by 0 bases, leaving 12 bases between them. The V gene's germline CDR1 is LNHDA and CDR2 SQIVND (reference sequence). The CDR3 sequence is 17 residues long. CDR3 sequence: CASSIDLIAISYNEQFF. The CDR3 region has the DNA TGTGCCAGTAGTATAGATCTTATAGCGATCTCCTACAATGAGCAGTTCTTC.

The chain employs TRBV19 and TRBJ1-2; 8 bases match TRBD1. V was clipped by 4 bases and J by 3 bases; unmatched bases: 10. The length of the CDR3 is 16 residues. Germline V gene data show CDR1 as LNHDA and CDR2 as SQIVND (reference sequence). In nucleotides, the CDR3 is TGTGCCAGTAGTAGTTACCGGGACAGGCAGTACTATGGCTACACCTTC. Its translation is CASSSYRDRQYYGYTF.

The V and J genes are TRBV7-9 and TRBJ2-2; D remains unclear. The CDR3 contains 15 residues. Germline values: CDR1 SEHNR, CDR2 FQNEAQ (reference sequence). V lost 1 base, J lost 1 base, and 7 bases lay in between. In nucleotides, the CDR3 is TGTGCCAGCAGCTTAGACTCCAGGAACACCGGGGAGCTGTTTTTT. Protein sequence: CASSLDSRNTGELFF.

This clone was found a few times. The chain combines TRBV7-2 with TRBJ2-5, with D possibly TRBD2 on 6 matching bases. V lost 5 bases and J 5 bases, leaving 21 bases between the germline ends. CDR3 size: 16 residues. Germline assignment: CDR1 SGHTA and CDR2 FQGNSA. This CDR3 is CASSPGLPGVVETQYF. In DNA, the CDR3 is TGTGCCAGCAGCCCCGGGCTCCCGGGAGTGGTGGAGACCCAGTACTTC.

This clone was seen a handful of times. V is TRBV6-5 and J is TRBJ2-3; tentatively, D is TRBD1 or TRBD2 (5 bases each). Germline CDR1 reads MNHEY; CDR2 reads SVGAGI. V lost 6 bases and J lost 3, with 13 bases in between. The CDR3 totals 14 residues. The CDR3 region is CASRPGPTTDTQYF. Written as DNA, the CDR3 is TGTGCCAGCAGGCCGGGACCAACAACAGATACGCAGTATTTT.

V and J are TRBV27 and TRBJ2-1; a possible D gene is TRBD1 (6 bases). This CDR3 has 14 amino acids. Germline CDR1 and CDR2: MNHEY and SMNVEV (reference sequence). Trimming removed 5 bases from V and 10 bases from J, with 18 bases in between. CDR3 sequence reads: CASSPTDRLGEQFF. CDR3 nucleotides: TGTGCCAGCAGTCCCACCGACAGGTTGGGGGAGCAGTTCTTC.

This clone was detected only once. This chain uses TRBV15 with TRBJ1-2; TRBD1 aligns across 10 bases. V gave up 4 bases and J gave up 7 bases; unmatched junction bases: 6. Germline loops: CDR1 LNHNV, CDR2 YYDKDF (reference sequence). The CDR3 covers 14 residues. CDR3 bases: TGTGCCACCAGCATAGGACAGGGGGTGGGTGGCTACACCTTC. This codes for CATSIGQGVGGYTF.

The chain combines TRBV25-1 with TRBJ1-6, with D possibly TRBD1 on 5 matching bases. Trimming cost V 1 base and J 4 bases, with 8 bases left between them. Germline loops: CDR1 MGHDK, CDR2 SYGVNS. The CDR3 runs 15 residues. The CDR3 DNA is TGTGCCAGCAGTGAATCCCCAGGGTATAATTCACCCCTCCACTTT. Translated, it gives CASSESPGYNSPLHF.

This clone was observed a single time. The genes are TRBV28 and TRBJ2-7; weak D call: TRBD2 (5 bases). The V end was cut by 2 bases, the J end by 3 bases, with 11 bases between. The germline gives CDR1 MDHEN, CDR2 SYDVKM. The CDR3 has 14 amino acids. As DNA, the CDR3 is TGTGCCAGCAGTTTAAGAGGGATTTACTACGAGCAGTACTTC. This codes for CASSLRGIYYEQYF.

The CDR3 loop reads CASSRTLGNGNTIYF. The CDR3 nucleotides read TGTGCCAGCAGTCGAACCCTAGGAAATGGAAACACCATATATTTT. The chain joins TRBV28 to TRBJ1-3; D unclear. V was shortened by 5 bases and J by 3 bases, with 14 bases between the two germline ends. The CDR3 loop spans 15 amino acids. Per germline, CDR1 MDHEN and CDR2 SYDVKM.

The genes are TRBV27 and TRBJ2-7; 11 bases match TRBD2. The CDR3 totals 15 residues. Losses at the gene ends were 3 bases for V and 1 base for J; bases not matched to a gene: 2. The germline gives CDR1 MNHEY, CDR2 SMNVEV (reference sequence). The CDR3 protein is CASSFLAGGSYEQYF. CDR3 DNA: TGTGCCAGCAGTTTCTTAGCGGGAGGGTCCTACGAGCAGTACTTC.

This chain uses TRBV19 with TRBJ1-1; D perhaps matches TRBD1 (6 bases). V lost 5 bases and J lost 11, with 18 bases in between. CDR3 length: 13 amino acids. Germline V lookup: CDR1 LNHDA, CDR2 SQIVND (reference sequence). The CDR3 DNA is TGTGCCAGTAGTGCTCGACAGGTCTCAAGGGCTTTCTTT. Protein: CASSARQVSRAFF.